This passage covers 11 T cell receptor beta chains from one sample sequenced in a study of spatial heterogeneity in lung cancer. Described time point: blood at routine non-recurrence follow-up after resection. TCRdb independently ran MiXCR on the 5' RACE reads; one entry per CDR3 protein. The sample shows over 15,000 distinct CDR3 sequences, about 18% of them seen only once. Sequenced material: PBMCs, taken at follow-up. The receptors were gathered from a male donor with early-stage non-small cell lung cancer.

This chain connects TRBV30 to TRBJ1-2; D gene ambiguous. V was trimmed by 5 bases and J by 2 bases, leaving 15 bases between them. Germline V lookup: CDR1 GTSNPN, CDR2 SVGIG (reference sequence). The CDR3 is 14 residues long. The chain's CDR3 is CAWGVKGANYGYTF. DNA for the CDR3: TGTGCCTGGGGGGTCAAGGGAGCGAACTATGGCTACACCTTC.

Sample share makes this clonotype medium-sized. The genes are TRBV12-3 or TRBV12-4 and TRBJ2-2; 7 nucleotides match TRBD2. There are 14 residues in the CDR3. Unmatched junction bases numbered 3, after V lost 3 bases and J lost 5 bases. The CDR3 bases are TGTGCCAGCAGTTTCCTCGGGGGGACCGGGGAGCTGTTTTTT. Protein product: CASSFLGGTGELFF.

The genes are TRBV6-5 and TRBJ2-7, with unresolved D. Germline assignment: CDR1 MNHEY and CDR2 SVGAGI. The CDR3 loop spans 14 amino acids. V was trimmed by 2 bases and J by 6 bases, leaving 14 bases between them. The CDR3 DNA follows: TGTGCCAGCAGTTACAGGCCCTCCCTTGCCGAGCAGTACTTC. Its protein product is CASSYRPSLAEQYF.

This chain connects TRBV3-1 to TRBJ1-2, with TRBD1 identical over 8 bases. Germline V gene data show CDR1 as LGHDT and CDR2 as YNNKEL (reference sequence). The junction had 6 bases not matched to a gene; V was cut back by 4 bases and J by 8 bases. The CDR3 totals 13 residues. The CDR3, as DNA: TGTGCCAGCAGCCGGCAGGGGGCGGAGGGCTACACCTTC. Protein product: CASSRQGAEGYTF.

About this clonotype: A read error may explain this, as a much larger clone is one base away. The chain employs TRBV9 and TRBJ2-3; D uncertain. Germline CDR1 reads SGDLS; CDR2 reads YYNGEE. V was pared by 3 bases and J by 11 bases, with 19 bases between. The CDR3 consists of 14 residues. The CDR3 spells CASSGRNDLWRQYF. Written as DNA, the CDR3 is TGTGCCAGCAGCGGCCGGAACGACTTATGGAGGCAGTATTTT. Together with reference TRBV9 and TRBJ2-3, the CDR3 gives the full variable domain: DSGVTQTPKHLITATGQRVTLRCSPRSGDLSVYWYQQSLDQGLQFLIQYYNGEERAKGNILERFSAQQFPDLHSELNLSSLELGDSALYFCASSGRNDLWRQYFGPGTRLTVL.

There are a few counts of this clonotype. The chain recombines TRBV19 with TRBJ2-1; 12 positions match TRBD2. Germline-derived CDR1 and CDR2 are LNHDA and SQIVND (reference sequence). The V segment lost 7 bases and the J segment 9 bases; nucleotides outside the gene matches: 13. The CDR3 has 16 residues. CDR3 protein: CASMGTSGGKFLEQFF. As DNA, the CDR3 is TGTGCCAGTATGGGTACTAGCGGGGGGAAGTTCCTTGAGCAGTTCTTC. Using reference TRBV19 and TRBJ2-1 for the parts outside the CDR3, the full variable domain is DGGITQSPKYLFRKEGQNVTLSCEQNLNHDAMYWYRQDPGQGLRLIYYSQIVNDFQKGDIAEGYSVSREKKESFPLTVTSAQKNPTAFYLCASMGTSGGKFLEQFFGPGTRLTVL.

This clonotype was detected ten times or more. This chain uses TRBV18 with TRBJ1-5; D is unclear. Trimming cost V 5 bases and J 0 bases, with 8 bases left between them. The germline CDR1 and CDR2 sequences are KGHSH and LQKENI. The CDR3 totals 14 residues. CDR3 coding DNA: TGTGCCAGCTCATGGGCGGATAGCAATCAGCCCCAGCATTTT. Translating gives CASSWADSNQPQHF.

This clonotype ranks as medium-sized. V and J are TRBV10-3 and TRBJ2-7, with 10 bases fitting TRBD1. Germline V gene data show CDR1 as ENHRY and CDR2 as SYGVKD. The ends lost 6 bases at V and 6 bases at J; junction bases unmatched: 8. CDR3 length: 14 residues. The CDR3 loop reads CAIRDRDRGSEQYF. The CDR3 coding sequence is TGTGCCATCAGAGACCGGGACAGGGGCAGCGAGCAGTACTTC.

Only a few counts were recorded for this clonotype. The chain carries TRBV5-6 and TRBJ2-7, with 9 nucleotides matching TRBD1. The CDR3 is 13 residues long. Germline CDR1 reads SGHDT; CDR2 reads YYEEEE. V lost 6 bases, J lost 5 bases, and 6 bases stayed unmatched. The CDR3 protein is CASNDGTGHEQYF. The CDR3 DNA follows: TGTGCCAGCAACGACGGGACAGGGCACGAGCAGTACTTC.

The chain combines TRBV7-2 with TRBJ1-1, with TRBD1 identical over 8 bases. Trimming at V came to 7 bases and at J to 3 bases, leaving 7 bases not matched to a gene. The CDR3 runs to 14 residues. Germline lookup yields CDR1 SGHTA and CDR2 FQGNSA. The CDR3 region is CASNVGQGDTEAFF. CDR3 nucleotide sequence: TGTGCCAGCAACGTAGGACAGGGCGACACTGAAGCTTTCTTT.

This clonotype was picked up a small number of times. V gene TRBV2 combines with J gene TRBJ2-2, with TRBD1 matching 9 bases. The V gene's germline CDR1 is SNHLY and CDR2 FYNNEI. The CDR3 consists of 15 residues. Germline trimming cut 7 bases from V and 6 bases from J; bases unmatched to any gene: 9. Written as DNA, the CDR3 is TGTGCCAGCACGTACCAGGGACAGGGATCCGGGGAGCTGTTTTTT. Its translation: CASTYQGQGSGELFF.